These 23 T cell receptor beta chains came from one sample sequenced in a study of CD8 T cells in ankylosing spondylitis (dated by TCRdb to about 2017). These receptors lack a known antigen. Results the study describes overall, beyond this receptor: Blood from ankylosing spondylitis patients appeared to be characterized by a TCR beta motif composed of about eight highly homologous amino acid variants.

Library creation used 5' RACE. Sequenced using an Illumina HiSeq 2500. TCRdb reanalyzed the raw reads on its own, using fastp at Q25 for trimming and MiXCR for clone calling, and kept in-frame beta chains. Under each unique CDR3 protein, matching rows form one entry showing the most common genes and DNA. Here the sample has 750,000 to 850,000 distinct CDR3 sequences; over 9.5% occur a single time. The top ten hold 0.51% of the sample. The specimen sequenced was blood, either unsorted or a sorted T cell fraction (not recorded which). These receptors were collected from a male donor with ankylosing spondylitis.

This clonotype showed up just a few times. The chain uses TRBV20-1 and TRBJ2-3; no clear D. Trimming cost V 3 bases and J 15 bases, with 7 bases left between them. Germline assignment: CDR1 DFQATT and CDR2 SNEGSKA (reference sequence). The CDR3 is 8 amino acids. The DNA for the CDR3 is TGCAGTGCTAGGGCCCAATATTTT. Its protein is CSARAQYF.

This chain uses TRBV28 with TRBJ2-7; 7 nucleotides line up with TRBD1. The CDR3 has 13 residues. V lost 8 bases to trimming and J lost 0 bases; unmatched junction nucleotides: 4. Germline values: CDR1 MDHEN, CDR2 SYDVKM. CDR3 loop: CASGTASSYEQYF. As DNA, the CDR3 is TGTGCCAGCGGGACAGCGAGCTCCTACGAGCAGTACTTC.

This clonotype has only a few counts. V and J are TRBV6-5 and TRBJ2-5; 8 bases match TRBD1. The CDR3 spans 14 residues. With 3 bases clipped from V and 4 bases from J, the junction kept 4 bases outside the gene matches. The V gene's germline CDR1 is MNHEY and CDR2 SVGAGI. Here the CDR3 DNA reads TGTGCCAGCAGTTATCGGGACAGGTCAGAGACCCAGTACTTC. Encoded protein: CASSYRDRSETQYF.

The rearrangement uses TRBV25-1 and TRBJ1-2, with 12 positions matching TRBD1. J lost 5 bases, V lost 4 bases, and 5 bases had no gene match. The CDR3 contains 15 residues. Germline CDR1 reads MGHDK; CDR2 reads SYGVNS. CDR3 amino acids: CASSVLGQGAYGYTF. Here the CDR3 DNA reads TGTGCCAGCAGTGTGCTGGGACAGGGGGCGTATGGCTACACCTTC.

The sample holds a few counts of this clonotype. The rearrangement links TRBV12-3 or TRBV12-4 to TRBJ2-1; no clear D gene. Trimming took off 3 bases at V and 1 base at J, with 13 bases between the two ends. The CDR3 is 16 residues long. CDR3 bases: TGTGCCAGCAGTTTTGGTGGAATTGATTCCTACAATGAGCAGTTCTTC. Translated: CASSFGGIDSYNEQFF.

As concerns this clonotype: One end of the junction varies from germline; a read error may be responsible. The rearrangement uses TRBV4-1 and TRBJ2-7; no clear D. Germline CDR1 is MGHRA and CDR2 is YSYEKL. CDR3 length: 15 residues. DNA of the CDR3: TGCGCCAGCAGCCAAGAAGTGCAGAGGACCTACGAGCAGTCCTTC. This translates into CASSQEVQRTYEQSF.

The chain combines TRBV20-1 with TRBJ1-4, with D tentatively TRBD1 (6 bases). This CDR3 comprises 12 residues. Per germline, CDR1 DFQATT and CDR2 SNEGSKA (reference sequence). V was shortened by 5 bases and J by 2 bases, with 6 bases between the two germline ends. CDR3 DNA sequence: TGCAGTGCTGGACAGACTAATGAAAAACTGTTTTTT. Residues: CSAGQTNEKLFF.

The chain recombines TRBV20-1 with TRBJ2-3; the D gene could be TRBD1 or TRBD2 (5 bases each). From germline, CDR1 is DFQATT and CDR2 SNEGSKA (reference sequence). The CDR3 runs to 13 residues. The ends were cut back, 6 bases at V and 2 bases at J, with 12 bases in the middle. The CDR3: CSARDQITDTQYF. Written as DNA, the CDR3 is TGCAGTGCCAGGGACCAAATCACAGATACGCAGTATTTT.

The chain is built from TRBV21-1 and TRBJ2-1; the listed D gene, TRBD1, was not tested against the DNA. TRBV21-1 is tagged as a pseudogene. This CDR3 has 18 residues. CDR3 coding DNA: TGTGCCAGCACTTGGACAGGGAGTAGGCTGGTGTCCTACAATGAGCAGTTCTTC. Translated, it gives CASTWTGSRLVSYNEQFF.

V usage is TRBV5-1 and J usage is TRBJ2-2; D is possibly TRBD1 or TRBD2 (6 bases each). CDR3 length: 14 residues. The germline CDR1 and CDR2 sequences are SGHRS and YFSETQ. Trimming pared 4 bases from V and 4 bases from J, leaving 11 bases between. The CDR3 DNA is TGCGCCAGCAGCCGGGGGCAGACCACCGGGGAGCTGTTTTTT. It codes for CASSRGQTTGELFF.

The chain recombines TRBV28 with TRBJ2-7; D not resolved. CDR1 and CDR2 from the germline V gene are MDHEN and SYDVKM. The CDR3 has 16 amino acids. Trimming took off 7 bases at V and 6 bases at J, with 25 bases between the two ends. The CDR3 coding sequence is TGTGCCAGCATCCAAGAGGCCCAGGACCGTCCGGGCGAGCAGTACTTC. The encoded protein is CASIQEAQDRPGEQYF.

The V call is TRBV18, the J call TRBJ1-4, with 10 bases aligning to TRBD1. The CDR3 length is 13 residues. V lost 8 bases to trimming and J lost 3 bases; unmatched junction nucleotides: 0. Germline V gene sequence: CDR1 KGHSH, CDR2 LQKENI. In DNA form, the CDR3 reads TGTGCCAGCGGGACAGGGGCTAATGAAAAACTGTTTTTT. This sequence encodes CASGTGANEKLFF.

This clonotype appeared a few times. The chain uses TRBV4-2 and TRBJ1-2; D possibly corresponds to TRBD1 (5 bases). The CDR3 length is 17 residues. Germline CDR1 reads LGHNA; CDR2 reads YNFKEQ. The germline V and J ends were trimmed by 0 bases and 0 bases, with 14 bases remaining between them. The CDR3 reads CASSQDGQPLANYGYTF. For the CDR3, the DNA is TGTGCCAGCAGCCAAGATGGACAACCTCTAGCTAACTATGGCTACACCTTC.

This clonotype was seen more than once but under ten times. The chain has TRBV6-1 and TRBJ2-7; D assignment may be TRBD1 or TRBD2 (5 bases each). In germline, CDR1 is MNHNS, CDR2 SASEGT. The CDR3 extends over 14 amino acids. Deletions cut 6 bases from V and 1 base from J, with 13 bases between. CDR3 residues: CASSRGTESYEQYF. The CDR3 nucleotides read TGTGCCAGCAGCCGAGGGACGGAATCCTACGAGCAGTACTTC.

This clonotype was counted at least ten times. The chain joins TRBV20-1 to TRBJ2-3; D call uncertain. V lost 5 bases, J lost 0 bases, and 15 bases lay in between. The CDR3 consists of 15 residues. CDR1 is DFQATT, CDR2 SNEGSKA, per germline (reference sequence). The CDR3 reads CSAHDRLTSTDTQYF. For the CDR3, the DNA is TGCAGTGCTCACGACCGACTCACTAGCACAGATACGCAGTATTTT.

This clonotype was recorded once. The V and J genes are TRBV4-2 and TRBJ2-3; D is undetermined. The germline V gene has CDR1 LGHNA and CDR2 YNFKEQ. This CDR3 comprises 14 residues. The ends were cut back, 0 bases at V and 14 bases at J, with 18 bases in the middle. CDR3 residues: CASSQDSRPEGRYF. CDR3 DNA sequence: TGTGCCAGCAGCCAAGATAGTCGACCTGAAGGGCGGTATTTT.

This clonotype was counted a few times. V and J are TRBV7-2 and TRBJ2-7, with D perhaps assigned TRBD1 or TRBD2 (5 bases each). The germline CDR1 and CDR2 sequences are SGHTA and FQGNSA. V was shortened by 8 bases and J by 7 bases, with 21 bases between the two germline ends. This CDR3 has 14 amino acids. CDR3 nucleotides: TGTGCCAGCGCAGCTTCGGGGCTGTCAGATGAGCAGTACTTC. This encodes CASAASGLSDEQYF.

The table lists this clonotype with a count of one. V is TRBV20-1 and J is TRBJ2-7; 8 bases are shared with TRBD2. V was pared by 2 bases and J by 2 bases, with 8 bases of the junction left unmatched. This CDR3 contains 15 residues. CDR1 and CDR2 from the germline V gene are DFQATT and SNEGSKA (reference sequence). CDR3 nucleotides: TGCAGTGCTAGATACCTCCTAGCGGGTCCCTACGAGCAGTACTTC. It codes for CSARYLLAGPYEQYF.

This clonotype was counted between two and nine times. The chain recombines TRBV11-2 with TRBJ1-2, with D unclear. V was trimmed by 6 bases and J by 1 base, leaving 9 bases between them. CDR3 size: 13 residues. CDR1 and CDR2 (germline): SGHAT, FQNNGV. CDR3 coding DNA: TGTGCCAGCAGTCGTCAGATTAACTATGGCTACACCTTC. Protein: CASSRQINYGYTF.

The chain recombines TRBV7-6 with TRBJ2-2; D ambiguous. The ends were cut back, 5 bases at V and 8 bases at J, with 12 bases in the middle. Germline CDR1 reads SGHVS; CDR2 reads FNYEAQ. The length of the CDR3 is 13 residues. CDR3 DNA: TGTGCCAGCAGCCCAATTCTGGTGGGGGAGCTGTTTTTT. Residues: CASSPILVGELFF. The complete variable domain, with remaining parts taken from reference TRBV7-6 and TRBJ2-2, reads GAGVSQSPRYKVTKRGQDVALRCDPISGHVSLYWYRQALGQGPEFLTYFNYEAQQDKSGLPNDRFSAERPEGSISTLTIQRTEQRDSAMYRCASSPILVGELFFGEGSRLTVL.

This clonotype turned up a few times. V usage is TRBV20-1 and J usage is TRBJ1-2, with TRBD1 matching 7 bases. The junction had 5 bases not matched to a gene; V was cut back by 7 bases and J by 6 bases. Germline lookup yields CDR1 DFQATT and CDR2 SNEGSKA (reference sequence). This CDR3 contains 11 residues. The CDR3 protein is CSEYGTDGYTF. The DNA for the CDR3 is TGCAGTGAATACGGGACAGATGGCTACACCTTC.

This clonotype appeared a few times. This sequence joins TRBV7-9 and TRBJ2-3; 10 bases map to TRBD1. V lost 5 bases and J lost 4; bases outside the gene matches: 9. Germline CDR1 and CDR2: SEHNR and FQNEAQ (reference sequence). The CDR3 sequence is 16 residues long. The CDR3: CASSKGQGRPADTQYF. The CDR3 DNA sequence: TGTGCCAGCAGCAAGGGACAGGGGCGTCCGGCAGATACGCAGTATTTT. The whole variable domain, filled in from reference TRBV7-9 and TRBJ2-3, reads DTGVSQNPRHKITKRGQNVTFRCDPISEHNRLYWYRQTLGQGPEFLTYFQNEAQLEKSRLLSDRFSAERPKGSFSTLEIQRTEQGDSAMYLCASSKGQGRPADTQYFGPGTRLTVL.

This clonotype was recorded many times. The V gene is TRBV29-1, the J gene TRBJ2-7; 8 bases match TRBD1. The junction had 2 bases not matched to a gene; V was cut back by 4 bases and J by 3 bases. The CDR3 runs to 12 residues. Germline V gene sequence: CDR1 SQVTM, CDR2 ANQGSEA. DNA for the CDR3: TGCAGCGTTGGACAGGGGATCTACGAGCAGTACTTC. Protein: CSVGQGIYEQYF.